The clone carrying this T cell receptor beta chain occurred once. The target antigen is unknown. The source of the sample is a study of shared clonotypes between healthy human individuals. As for the study in general: Per donor, CD8 memory used one plate, CD8 naive used two, CD4 memory used three and CD4 naive used three.

Findings and caveats of the study: Specimens sampled were limited to blood, with tissue repertoires likely differing.

For every subset, genomic DNA was evenly distributed across several immunoSEQ plates. Source study methods: In the immunoSEQ data, sequences were junction-only and lacked quality scores, so filtering differed. Sequencing used immunoSEQ multiplex PCR; TCRdb keeps in-frame clones, though not all of them. The V and J calls and clone size are taken from that table; D and trimming were inferred from the DNA. The table has 2 million to 2.5 million clones, roughly 92% seen once. Germline-derived CDR1 and CDR2 are LNHDA and SQIVND (reference sequence). The CDR3 loop spans 14 amino acids. V lost 5 bases to trimming and J lost 2 bases, with 13 bases between them.

The chain carries TRBV19 and TRBJ2-7; D remains unclear. This sequence was found in a young man in good health. Some clones in this sample may be carry-over from other donors' samples. Material: naive CD4+ T cells from PBMCs. The subset: CD45RA+ positively selected. The CDR3 sequence is CASSARQVPYEQYF. The CDR3 nucleotides are TGTGCCAGTAGTGCCCGGCAGGTCCCCTACGAGCAGTACTTC. The full variable domain, in which reference TRBV19 and TRBJ2-7 provide the parts outside the CDR3, is DGGITQSPKYLFRKEGQNVTLSCEQNLNHDAMYWYRQDPGQGLRLIYYSQIVNDFQKGDIAEGYSVSREKKESFPLTVTSAQKNPTAFYLCASSARQVPYEQYFGPGTRLTVT.